This T cell receptor beta chain was retrieved from a study of T cell clonotyping in hematopoietic cell transplantation. As for this clone: No antigen is known for it.

Study-level findings and limits: After transplant, recipient diversity fell while pathologically expanded clonotypes grew through day 180. Cells were unsorted, so CD4 and CD8 contributions were not separated. At the given depth, recipient repertoires were over 95% de novo clonotypes.

TCRdb's copy holds only in-frame clones and misses some; the assay was immunoSEQ multiplex PCR. This table holds 15,000 to 25,000 clones, around four fifths found once. Germline V gene data show CDR1 as ENHRY and CDR2 as SYGVKD. The CDR3 sequence is 13 residues long. Trimming removed 10 bases from V and 5 bases from J, with 17 bases in between. The origin of this receptor is a man in his sixties in good health. Some clones in this sample may be carry-over from other donors' samples. Sequences were obtained from peripheral blood mononuclear cells. The genes are TRBV10-3 and TRBJ2-5; unclear D gene. The CDR3 spells CATKEAERETQYF. The CDR3 bases are TGTGCCACGAAAGAGGCGGAGCGTGAGACCCAGTACTTC.